This T cell receptor beta chain was observed in a study of technical replicates of blood from a handful of donors. The assay was immunoSEQ multiplex PCR, and TCRdb's table has in-frame clones only and misses some. The profile covers roughly 14,000 clones, with 80% to 85% appearing a single time and under 12% taken by the ten largest. The germline V gene has CDR1 MNHNY and CDR2 SVGAGI (reference sequence). J was trimmed by 5 bases and V by 5 bases; bases with no gene match: 4. CDR3 size: 13 residues. What was sequenced was PBMCs. This chain connects TRBV6-6 to TRBJ1-2, with 8 bases lining up with TRBD1. This sequence was found in a human donor in good health. CDR3 sequence (DNA): TGTGCCAGCAGTGGACAGGGTAGATATGGCTACACCTTC. It is translated as CASSGQGRYGYTF.